This TCR beta chain was captured by sequencing in a study of T cells in Graves' hyperthyroidism and ophthalmopathy. V lost 5 bases to trimming and J lost 8 bases, with 12 bases between them. The CDR3 has 13 amino acids. In germline, CDR1 is SGHTA, CDR2 FQGNSA. Whole-study findings and limits: Among thyroid clonotypes expanded above 0.001, most also appeared in blood.

This clonotype was counted many times. Its matching antigen is unknown. Stability of Graves' hyperthyroidism was defined as absent ophthalmopathy progression within 18 months. TCR beta CDR3 regions were amplified from RNA. TCR CDR3 regions were first amplified by RT-PCR with HTBI primers. TCRdb re-derived calls from the multiplex PCR reads in MiXCR, one entry per CDR3 protein. The repertoire holds around 100,000 distinct CDR3 sequences, with over 45% as singletons. This chain joins TRBV7-2 and TRBJ1-4, with D maybe TRBD1 (5 bases). What was sequenced was blood. The receptor was isolated from a man aged 35-49 years with Graves' hyperthyroidism. The CDR3 loop reads CASSPGGGEKLFF. The CDR3 bases are TGTGCCAGCAGCCCGGGGGGAGGGGAAAAACTGTTTTTT.